Sequencing of this T cell receptor (beta chain) was carried out in a study of regulatory T cells. The PCR used 52 TRBV and 13 TRBJ primers. TCRdb keeps only in-frame clones here, not all; method: immunoSEQ multiplex PCR. This sample has around 15,000 clones, with roughly 90% found just once. The CDR3 has 12 amino acids. The germline CDR1 and CDR2 sequences are SGHNT and YENEEA. V was cut by 11 bases and J by 3 bases, with 13 bases left in between. Sequencing was performed on CD8+ T cells sorted from blood. This TCR came from a young adult with CD3G deficiency. The chain couples TRBV11-3 to TRBJ1-1; D gene uncertain. CDR3: CAGRQVDTEAFF. For the CDR3, the DNA is TGTGCCGGGCGGCAGGTAGACACTGAAGCTTTCTTT.